These T cell receptor beta chains were read from a single sample in a study of vaccination effects on CD4 cells after COVID-19. Method: immunoSEQ multiplex PCR; TCRdb's copy keeps in-frame clones and lacks some. This table holds about 8,100 clones, roughly 74% found once. No antigen is known for these receptors. Sequencing used CD4+ T cells from PBMCs cultured with HCoV-229E spike peptides, obtained before COVID-19 vaccination. The receptors here all came from a human donor who received a COVID-19 vaccine. CDR3s include the opening cysteine and the closing phenylalanine or tryptophan. A D gene is named only where the DNA matches it firmly. Some rows have no size entry. The others give once, few or many, or a class for an expanded clone.

v_call	clone_size	j_call	d_call	cdr3_nt	cdr3_aa
TRBV6-5	.	TRBJ2-1	.	TGTGCCAGCAGGAACGGAGATAGATCGTACAATGAGCAGTTCTTC	CASRNGDRSYNEQFF
TRBV6-5	.	TRBJ2-7	TRBD1	TGTGCCAGCAGTTGGACAGGGAATTACGAGCAGTACTTC	CASSWTGNYEQYF
TRBV13	.	TRBJ2-6	TRBD1	TGTGCCAGCAGTCGAACGACAGGGTCCTCTGGGGCCAACGTCCTGACTTTC	CASSRTTGSSGANVLTF
TRBV11-2	.	TRBJ2-7	.	TGTGCCAGTGGCACCAACGACGGGAGTGGGCAGTACTTC	CASGTNDGSGQYF
TRBV6-2/TRBV6-3	few	TRBJ2-7	TRBD2	TGTGCCAGCAGTTCGACTAGCAGAGCCAACTACGAGCAGTACTTC	CASSSTSRANYEQYF
TRBV6-5	.	TRBJ2-7	TRBD1	TGTGCCAGCAGGGGGGACAGGGACTTCGGCGAGCAGTACTTC	CASRGDRDFGEQYF
TRBV11-2	.	TRBJ2-7	.	TGTGCCAGCAGCTTAGTCCTGGAATTGGAGCAGTACTTC	CASSLVLELEQYF
TRBV15	.	TRBJ2-3	.	TGTGCCACCAGCAGAGGCTGGACTCAAACCGGGACAGATACGCAGTATTTT	CATSRGWTQTGTDTQYF
TRBV25-1	.	TRBJ2-1	.	TGTGCCAGCAGTGTACACCCCGGGACCCTTAAAGGCAATGAGCAGTTCTTC	CASSVHPGTLKGNEQFF
TRBV30	.	TRBJ2-3	.	TGTGCCTGGAGTGTACTAGGGGGCCGGAGGGGCACAGATACGCAGTATTTT	CAWSVLGGRRGTDTQYF
TRBV15	.	TRBJ1-2	.	TGTGCCACCAGCAGAGATTTGGGCCAGGGAGAGCGGGGCTACACCTTC	CATSRDLGQGERGYTF
TRBV2	.	TRBJ2-3	TRBD1	TGTGCCAGCTTAGGACAGGGGAATACGCAGTATTTT	CASLGQGNTQYF
TRBV24-1	.	TRBJ1-2	.	TGTGCCACCAGTGACCCCCACACTAACTATGGCTACACCTTC	CATSDPHTNYGYTF
TRBV6-5	.	TRBJ1-5	.	TGTGCCAGCACACCGGGGGGGGAGAGTCAGCCCCAGCATTTT	CASTPGGESQPQHF
TRBV2	.	TRBJ2-2	.	TGTGCCAGCAGTGAATCTCTGGGTACCACCGGGGAGCTGTTTTTT	CASSESLGTTGELFF
TRBV18	.	TRBJ2-1	.	TGTGCCAGCTCCGCGGGCCGCTCCTACAATGAGCAGTTCTTC	CASSAGRSYNEQFF
TRBV7-9	.	TRBJ2-1	.	TGTGCCAGCAGCCAATGGACCAAGCTGGAGCAGTTCTTC	CASSQWTKLEQFF
TRBV9	once	TRBJ2-3	.	TGTGCCAGCAGCGTAGGCAGCGGACGCACAGATACGCAGTATTTT	CASSVGSGRTDTQYF
TRBV19	.	TRBJ2-3	TRBD2	TGTGCCAGTAGTATGATTCTTGGACTAGCGGTTACAGATACGCAGTATTTT	CASSMILGLAVTDTQYF
TRBV6-5	.	TRBJ1-4	.	TGTGCCAGCAGTTACTCGATAAGGGGTGATGAAAAACTGTTTTTT	CASSYSIRGDEKLFF
TRBV7-9	.	TRBJ2-3	TRBD2	TGTGCCAGCAGCCCTCCGGGACTAGGGGGAGATACGCAGTATTTT	CASSPPGLGGDTQYF
TRBV25-1	.	TRBJ1-2	TRBD1	TGTGCCAGCAGTGAGGACAGGGGGCGGAACTATGGCTACACCTTC	CASSEDRGRNYGYTF
TRBV7-9	few	TRBJ2-7	.	TGTGCCAGCAGCGAAGGGCCACACGAGCAGTACTTC	CASSEGPHEQYF
TRBV18	.	TRBJ2-6	TRBD1	TGTGCCAGCTCACCGATCCGGACAGGGCCCTCTGGGGCCAACGTCCTGACTTTC	CASSPIRTGPSGANVLTF
TRBV25-1	.	TRBJ2-6	.	TGTGCCAGCAGTGTACAGGATCCCTATGCATCTGGGGCCAACGTCCTGACTTTC	CASSVQDPYASGANVLTF
TRBV3-1/TRBV3-2	.	TRBJ1-4	.	TGTGCCAGCAGCCAAGTGACTCGAGGAGAAAAACTGTTTTTT	CASSQVTRGEKLFF
TRBV4-2	.	TRBJ2-7	.	TGTGCCAGCAGCCAAGACATAGCGCCGTCCTACGAGCAGTACTTC	CASSQDIAPSYEQYF
TRBV5-4	once	TRBJ1-2	.	TGTGCCAGCACCGAGAGGGGGGGAAATAACTATGGCTACACCTTC	CASTERGGNNYGYTF
TRBV7-2	.	TRBJ1-2	.	TGTGCCAGCACCATAGGGGCCACAGCCAGCCGTGGCTACACCTTC	CASTIGATASRGYTF
TRBV5-1	once	TRBJ1-1	.	TGCGCCAGCAGCTTGGCCAGCCGTCAGGGCACTGAAGCTTTCTTT	CASSLASRQGTEAFF
TRBV14	.	TRBJ2-1	.	TGTGCCAGCAGCCTGCCCACCCGGGACCCAACCTACAATGAGCAGTTCTTC	CASSLPTRDPTYNEQFF
TRBV6-1	.	TRBJ1-2	TRBD1	TGTGCCAGCAGTGAAACGGGACAGCCTTTTCACTACACCTTC	CASSETGQPFHYTF
TRBV2	.	TRBJ2-7	TRBD1	TGTGCCAGCCGGACAGGTCCCGGATCCTCGATTGGATACGAGCAGTACTTC	CASRTGPGSSIGYEQYF
TRBV5-8	.	TRBJ1-5	.	TGTGCCAGCAGCCCCTGGACCGTAGACAATCAGCCCCAGCATTTT	CASSPWTVDNQPQHF
TRBV19	.	TRBJ1-1	.	TGTGCCAGTAGTTGGAACCGAAACACTGAAGCTTTCTTT	CASSWNRNTEAFF
TRBV7-9	.	TRBJ2-3	.	TGTGCCAGCAGCCACGGAAGCACAGATACGCAGTATTTT	CASSHGSTDTQYF
TRBV3-1/TRBV3-2	.	TRBJ2-7	.	TGTGCCAGCAGCCAAGAGGGCGGATCCTACGAGCAGTACTTC	CASSQEGGSYEQYF
TRBV5-1	.	TRBJ1-2	.	TGCGCCAGCAGGGCCGGTGGTGGCTACACCTTC	CASRAGGGYTF
TRBV27	.	TRBJ2-5	.	TGTGCCAGCAGTTTTCTCGGAACGGAGACCCAGTACTTC	CASSFLGTETQYF
TRBV6-5	.	TRBJ2-7	TRBD1	TGTGCCAGCAGTTACTTATGGAGACAGGGTTCCTACGAGCAGTACTTC	CASSYLWRQGSYEQYF
TRBV6-1	.	TRBJ2-5	.	TGTGCCAGCAGTGAAAGTTACGTGGAGACCCAGTACTTC	CASSESYVETQYF
TRBV11-2	.	TRBJ1-2	TRBD1	TGTGCCAGCAGCTTAAACTCAGGGGGCGACTATGGCTACACCTTC	CASSLNSGGDYGYTF
TRBV5-4	.	TRBJ2-6	.	TGTGCCAGCAGCTTAAACCCACAGGTTGCTGGGGCCAACGTCCTGACTTTC	CASSLNPQVAGANVLTF
TRBV5-1	.	TRBJ1-1	.	TGCGCCAGCAGCTTGGCACAGACGAACACTGAAGCTTTCTTT	CASSLAQTNTEAFF
TRBV21-1	.	TRBJ2-2	.	TGTGCCAGCGTCGTGACTAGCGGGACCAACACCGGGGAGCTGTTTTTT	CASVVTSGTNTGELFF
TRBV10-1	.	TRBJ2-1	.	TGCGCCAGCAGTGCGGCGGGAACCGATGAGCAGTTCTTC	CASSAAGTDEQFF
TRBV2	.	TRBJ1-5	TRBD1	TGTGCCAGCCAGGGACAGGGGTATCAGCCCCAGCATTTT	CASQGQGYQPQHF
TRBV18	.	TRBJ1-2	.	TGTGCCAGCTCACGCGCGGGGTTGGTAGACTATGGCTACACCTTC	CASSRAGLVDYGYTF
TRBV5-8	once	TRBJ2-5	.	TGTGCCAGCAGCTTTGGCCGGGGGATGCAAGAGACCCAGTACTTC	CASSFGRGMQETQYF
TRBV9	.	TRBJ2-4	TRBD1	TGTGCCAGCAGCGTAGAGGGACAGGCGCAGATTCAGTACTTC	CASSVEGQAQIQYF
TRBV10-3	.	TRBJ2-7	.	TGTGCCATCAGTGAGTCACTGGGTTTTAGCTCCTACGAGCAGTACTTC	CAISESLGFSSYEQYF
TRBV4-1	.	TRBJ1-4	TRBD1	TGCGCCAGCAGCCAAGAATTTGGGACAGAGCTTAATGAAAAACTGTTTTTT	CASSQEFGTELNEKLFF